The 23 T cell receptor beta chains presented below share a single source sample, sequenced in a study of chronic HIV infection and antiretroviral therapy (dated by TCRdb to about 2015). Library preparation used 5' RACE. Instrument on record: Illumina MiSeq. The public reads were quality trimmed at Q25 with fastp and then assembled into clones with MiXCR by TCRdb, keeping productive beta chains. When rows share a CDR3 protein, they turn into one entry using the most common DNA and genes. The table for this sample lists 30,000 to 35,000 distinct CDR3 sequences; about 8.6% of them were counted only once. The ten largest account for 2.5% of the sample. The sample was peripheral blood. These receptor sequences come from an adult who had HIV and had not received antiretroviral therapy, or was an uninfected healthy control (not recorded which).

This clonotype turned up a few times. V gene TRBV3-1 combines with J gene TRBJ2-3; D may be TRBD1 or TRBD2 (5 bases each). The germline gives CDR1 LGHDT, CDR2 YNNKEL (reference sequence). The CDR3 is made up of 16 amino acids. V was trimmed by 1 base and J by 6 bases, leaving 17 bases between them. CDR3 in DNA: TGTGCCAGCAGCCAAGTAAGGGACCTCTCAAGGGATACGCAGTATTTT. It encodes CASSQVRDLSRDTQYF.

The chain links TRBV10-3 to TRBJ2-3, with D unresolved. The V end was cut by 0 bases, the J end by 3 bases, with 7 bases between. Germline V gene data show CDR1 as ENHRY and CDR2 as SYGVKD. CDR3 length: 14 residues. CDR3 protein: CAISESSPTDTQYF. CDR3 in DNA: TGTGCCATCAGTGAGTCGTCCCCGACAGATACGCAGTATTTT.

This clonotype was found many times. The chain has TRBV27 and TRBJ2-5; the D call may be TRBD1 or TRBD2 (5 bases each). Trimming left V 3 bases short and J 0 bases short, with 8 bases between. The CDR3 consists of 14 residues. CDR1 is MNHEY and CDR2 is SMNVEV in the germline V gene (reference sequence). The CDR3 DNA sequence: TGTGCCAGCAGTTTCCTGGGGGACCAAGAGACCCAGTACTTC. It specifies CASSFLGDQETQYF.

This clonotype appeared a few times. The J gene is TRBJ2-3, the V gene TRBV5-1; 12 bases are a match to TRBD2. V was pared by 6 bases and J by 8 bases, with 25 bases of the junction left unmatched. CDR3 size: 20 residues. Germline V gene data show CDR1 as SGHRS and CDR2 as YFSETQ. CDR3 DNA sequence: TGCGCCAGCACCCTTGGGTCGCTAGCGGGAGGGCCACCCTTTACGGCTACGCAGTATTTT. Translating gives CASTLGSLAGGPPFTATQYF. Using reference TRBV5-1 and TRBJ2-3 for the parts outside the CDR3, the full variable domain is KAGVTQTPRYLIKTRGQQVTLSCSPISGHRSVSWYQQTPGQGLQFLFEYFSETQRNKGNFPGRFSGRQFSNSRSEMNVSTLELGDSALYLCASTLGSLAGGPPFTATQYFGPGTRLTVL.

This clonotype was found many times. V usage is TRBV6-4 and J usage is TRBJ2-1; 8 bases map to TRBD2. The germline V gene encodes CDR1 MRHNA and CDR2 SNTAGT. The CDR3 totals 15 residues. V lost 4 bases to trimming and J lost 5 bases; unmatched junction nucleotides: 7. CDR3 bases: TGTGCCAGCAGTGCTGGAGCGGGAGAGCACAATGAGCAGTTCTTC. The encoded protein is CASSAGAGEHNEQFF.

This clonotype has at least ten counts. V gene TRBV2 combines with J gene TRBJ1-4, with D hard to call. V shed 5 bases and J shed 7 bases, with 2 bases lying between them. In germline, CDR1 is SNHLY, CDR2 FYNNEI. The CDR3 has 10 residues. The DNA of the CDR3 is TGTGCCAGCAGTAGTGAAAAACTGTTTTTT. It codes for CASSSEKLFF.

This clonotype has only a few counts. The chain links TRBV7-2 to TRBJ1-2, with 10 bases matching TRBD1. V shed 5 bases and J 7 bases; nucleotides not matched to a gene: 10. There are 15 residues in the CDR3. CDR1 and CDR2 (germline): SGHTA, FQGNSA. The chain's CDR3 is CASSVQTGGLGGYTF. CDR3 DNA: TGTGCCAGCAGCGTTCAGACAGGGGGCCTTGGTGGCTACACCTTC.

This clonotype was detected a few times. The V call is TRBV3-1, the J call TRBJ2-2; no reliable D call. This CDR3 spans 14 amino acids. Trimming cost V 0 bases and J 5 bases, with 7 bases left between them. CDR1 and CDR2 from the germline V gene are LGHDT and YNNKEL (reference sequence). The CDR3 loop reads CASSQEWATGELFF. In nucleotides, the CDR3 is TGTGCCAGCAGCCAAGAGTGGGCTACCGGGGAGCTGTTTTTT.

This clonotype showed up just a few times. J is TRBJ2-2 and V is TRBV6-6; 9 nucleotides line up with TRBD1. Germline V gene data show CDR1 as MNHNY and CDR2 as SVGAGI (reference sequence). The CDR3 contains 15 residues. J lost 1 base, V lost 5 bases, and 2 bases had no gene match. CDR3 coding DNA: TGTGCCAGCAGTCCGGGACAGGGGAACACCGGGGAGCTGTTTTTT. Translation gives CASSPGQGNTGELFF.

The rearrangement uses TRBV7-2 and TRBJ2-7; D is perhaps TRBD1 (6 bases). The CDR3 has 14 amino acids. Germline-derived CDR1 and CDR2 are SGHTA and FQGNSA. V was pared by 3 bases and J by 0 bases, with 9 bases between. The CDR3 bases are TGTGCCAGCAGCTTTCCAGGGGCCTCCTACGAGCAGTACTTC. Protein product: CASSFPGASYEQYF.

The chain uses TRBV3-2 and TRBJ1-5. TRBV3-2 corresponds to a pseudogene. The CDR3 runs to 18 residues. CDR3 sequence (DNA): TGTGCCAGCAGCCAAAGGTCCCTCGGGCGGTATAGCAATCAGCCCCAGCATTTT. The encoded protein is CASSQRSLGRYSNQPQHF.

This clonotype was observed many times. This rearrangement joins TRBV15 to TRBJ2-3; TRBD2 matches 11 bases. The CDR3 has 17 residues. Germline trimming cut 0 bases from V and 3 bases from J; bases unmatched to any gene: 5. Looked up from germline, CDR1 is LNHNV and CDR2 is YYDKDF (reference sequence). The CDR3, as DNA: TGTGCCACCAGCAGAGATTCCCTAGCGGGGGGTACAGATACGCAGTATTTT. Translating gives CATSRDSLAGGTDTQYF.

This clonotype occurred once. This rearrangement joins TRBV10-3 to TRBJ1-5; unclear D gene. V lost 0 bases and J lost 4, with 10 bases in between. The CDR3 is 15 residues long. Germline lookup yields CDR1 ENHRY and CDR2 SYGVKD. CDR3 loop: CAISESRQDNQPQHF. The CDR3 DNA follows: TGTGCCATCAGTGAGTCGCGGCAGGATAATCAGCCCCAGCATTTT.

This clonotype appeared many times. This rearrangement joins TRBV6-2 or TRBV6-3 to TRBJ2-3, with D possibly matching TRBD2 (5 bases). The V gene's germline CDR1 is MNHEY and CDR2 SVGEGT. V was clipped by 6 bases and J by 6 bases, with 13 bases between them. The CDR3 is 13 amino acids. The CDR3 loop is CASSLLASDTQYF. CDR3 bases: TGTGCCAGCAGCCTGCTAGCATCGGATACGCAGTATTTT.

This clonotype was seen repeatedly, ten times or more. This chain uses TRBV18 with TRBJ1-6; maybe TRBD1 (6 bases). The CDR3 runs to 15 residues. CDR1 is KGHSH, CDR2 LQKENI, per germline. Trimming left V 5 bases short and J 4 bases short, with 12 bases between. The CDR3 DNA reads TGTGCCAGCTCAGCTCTGGACAGTTATAATTCACCCCTCCACTTT. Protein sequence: CASSALDSYNSPLHF.

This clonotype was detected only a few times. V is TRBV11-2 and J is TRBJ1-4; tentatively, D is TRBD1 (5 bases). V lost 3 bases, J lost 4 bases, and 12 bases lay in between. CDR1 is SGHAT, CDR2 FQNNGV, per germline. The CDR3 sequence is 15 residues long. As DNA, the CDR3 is TGTGCCAGCAGCTTGCGTGACAGCTATAATGAAAAACTGTTTTTT. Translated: CASSLRDSYNEKLFF.

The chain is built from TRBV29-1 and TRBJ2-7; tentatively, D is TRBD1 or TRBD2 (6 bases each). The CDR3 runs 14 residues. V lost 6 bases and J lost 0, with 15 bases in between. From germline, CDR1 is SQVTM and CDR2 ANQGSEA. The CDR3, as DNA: TGCAGCGTGGGGGGCCCTCCGAACTCCTACGAGCAGTACTTC. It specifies CSVGGPPNSYEQYF.

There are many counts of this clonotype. CDR3 bases: TGTGCCAGCAGCACGGGACAGCCTCAGGAGACCCAGTACTTC. It translates to CASSTGQPQETQYF. The chain combines TRBV11-3 with TRBJ2-5, with 7 bases identical to TRBD1. Germline trimming cut 5 bases from V and 5 bases from J; bases unmatched to any gene: 8. CDR3 size: 14 residues. CDR1 SGHNT and CDR2 YENEEA come from the germline V gene.

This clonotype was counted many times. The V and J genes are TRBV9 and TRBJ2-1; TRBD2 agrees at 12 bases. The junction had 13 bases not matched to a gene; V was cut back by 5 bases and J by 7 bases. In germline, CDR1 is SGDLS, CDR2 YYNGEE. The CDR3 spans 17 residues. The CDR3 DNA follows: TGTGCCAGCAGTCAAAGACTAGCGGGGGCGCCGGGGAATGAGCAGTTCTTC. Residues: CASSQRLAGAPGNEQFF.

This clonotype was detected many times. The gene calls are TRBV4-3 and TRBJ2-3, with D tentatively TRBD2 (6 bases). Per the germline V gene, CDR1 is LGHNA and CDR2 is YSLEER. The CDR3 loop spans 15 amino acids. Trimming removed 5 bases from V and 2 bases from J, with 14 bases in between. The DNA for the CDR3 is TGCGCCAGCAGCAAGGGAGGAGGGGTCACAGATACGCAGTATTTT. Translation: CASSKGGGVTDTQYF.

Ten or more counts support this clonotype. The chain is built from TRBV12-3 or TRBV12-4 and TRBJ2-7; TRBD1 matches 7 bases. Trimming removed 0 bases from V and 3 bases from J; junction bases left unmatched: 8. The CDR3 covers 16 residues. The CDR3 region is CASSLAQGLLIYEQYF. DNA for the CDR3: TGTGCCAGCAGTTTAGCACAGGGGCTACTTATCTACGAGCAGTACTTC.

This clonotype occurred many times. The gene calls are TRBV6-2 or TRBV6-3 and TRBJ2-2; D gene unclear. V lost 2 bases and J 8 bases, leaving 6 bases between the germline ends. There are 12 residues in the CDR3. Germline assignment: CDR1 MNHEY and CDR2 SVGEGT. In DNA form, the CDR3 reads TGTGCCAGCAGTTACGCGCAAGGGGAGCTGTTTTTT. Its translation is CASSYAQGELFF.

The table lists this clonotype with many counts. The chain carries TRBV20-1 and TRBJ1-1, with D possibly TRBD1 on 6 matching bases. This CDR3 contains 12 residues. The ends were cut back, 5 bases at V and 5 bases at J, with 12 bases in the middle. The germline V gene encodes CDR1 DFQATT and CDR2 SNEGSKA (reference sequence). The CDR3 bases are TGCAGTGCTCTATCTCAGGGGACTGAAGCTTTCTTT. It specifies CSALSQGTEAFF.